The sequence of this T cell receptor (beta chain) was determined in a study of yellow fever vaccine responses in identical twins. Study-level points and caveats: On the reported evidence, twins' vaccine T cell responses seemed partly convergent and partly personalized.

TCRdb called the RT-PCR reads again in MiXCR, with one record for every CDR3 protein. This sample has about 2,500 distinct CDR3 sequences, with over 65% found just once. To note about this clonotype: As yet, its antigen is unknown.

The TCR was taken from a woman aged 18-35 years who received the yellow fever vaccine. The specimen was T cells from blood (PBMCs), unsorted or a sorted subset (not recorded which), collected before or after yellow fever vaccination (not recorded which).

In nucleotides, the CDR3 is TGTGCCAGCAGCCAAACCGCGGTCGGTGAGCCCCAGCATTTT. Residues: CASSQTAVGEPQHF. This chain links TRBV9 with TRBJ1-5; D gene ambiguous. The CDR3 is 14 amino acids. Germline CDR1 reads SGDLS; CDR2 reads YYNGEE. The V end lost 4 bases, the J end lost 8 bases, and 16 bases lay between the germline ends.